The clone carrying this T cell receptor (beta chain) was counted only a few times. Its antigen is not known. This entry comes from a study of cytomegalovirus exposure and HLA in healthy donors. General study results and limits: Reportedly, fewer N-insertions than the approximately 690-donor mean appeared in an Asian-associated ancestry cluster in a later analysis. 164 TCR beta chains were listed as cytomegalovirus-associated.

60 Vbeta and 13 Jbeta primers were used in PCR. TCRdb's table, derived via immunoSEQ multiplex PCR, lists solely in-frame clones and lacks some. Seen here are about 160,000 clones, around 79% observed once, and the top ten hold 2% to 2.5%. The CDR3 has 14 residues. V was trimmed by 4 bases and J by 1 base, leaving 10 bases between them. Germline V gives CDR1 KGHSH, CDR2 LQKENI. The sequencing sample was made of PBMCs. This TCR was recovered from a man in his forties in good health and CMV-seronegative. The chain has TRBV18 and TRBJ2-5; possibly TRBD2 for D (6 bases). CDR3 region: CASSLTGLQETQYF. CDR3 sequence (DNA): TGTGCCAGCTCACTCACGGGACTCCAAGAGACCCAGTACTTC.